The present T cell receptor beta chain was sequenced within a study of blood T cells in healthy people across ages. Trimming pared 6 bases from V and 4 bases from J, leaving 12 bases between. The CDR3 contains 13 residues. In germline, CDR1 is MNHEY, CDR2 SVGAGI. Together with a sample-barcoded 5' primer, a J-beta primer mix was included in a second PCR lasting roughly 6 to 12 cycles. TCRdb processed the 5' RACE reads anew with MiXCR; each CDR3 protein has one entry. The data contain hundreds of thousands of distinct CDR3 sequences, roughly 60% of them singletons. The TCR was taken from a man aged 25 to 40 in good health. The rearrangement joins TRBV6-5 to TRBJ2-5, with D uncertain. Source material: blood. The CDR3 spells CASRGYERETQYF. The CDR3 coding sequence is TGTGCCAGCAGGGGGTATGAGCGAGAGACCCAGTACTTC.